Shown below are 21 T cell receptor beta chains from a single sample sequenced in a study of naive and memory T cell subsets. A UMI-containing oligonucleotide was joined by 3' ligation to the TCR cDNA template. Amplification of ligated cDNA took four PCR rounds with SP2 and nested alpha and beta constant primers. One entry per CDR3 protein, called by TCRdb with MiXCR from the 5' RACE reads. Among 55,000 to 65,000 distinct CDR3 sequences listed, 6% to 8.5% were seen once. The source is a female donor in good health.

The gene calls are TRBV28 and TRBJ2-7; D not resolved. CDR1 MDHEN and CDR2 SYDVKM come from the germline V gene. V was shortened by 4 bases and J by 3 bases, with 10 bases between the two germline ends. CDR3 size: 13 residues. In DNA, the CDR3 is TGTGCCAGCAGTTCCGGAACGATCTACGAGCAGTACTTC. Translated, it gives CASSSGTIYEQYF.

The chain employs TRBV11-2 and TRBJ2-5; 9 nucleotides line up with TRBD2. The CDR3 runs 14 residues. Germline V gives CDR1 SGHAT, CDR2 FQNNGV. The junction had 1 base not matched to a gene; V was cut back by 2 bases and J by 3 bases. The CDR3 region is CASSLSSGKETQYF. CDR3 sequence (DNA): TGTGCCAGCAGCTTATCTAGCGGGAAAGAGACCCAGTACTTC.

This clonotype was detected a few times. The genes are TRBV28 and TRBJ2-3; TRBD2 aligns across 11 bases. Germline V CDR1 and CDR2: MDHEN, SYDVKM. V shed 2 bases, J shed 4 bases, and the junction held 8 bases outside the gene matches. The CDR3 sequence is 17 residues long. CDR3 coding DNA: TGTGCCAGCAGTTTAGTATTAGCGGGAGGGCCCCCAGATACGCAGTATTTT. Its protein is CASSLVLAGGPPDTQYF.

The gene calls are TRBV29-1 and TRBJ1-2, with TRBD1 identical over 9 bases. V was pared by 7 bases and J by 5 bases, with 5 bases of the junction left unmatched. This CDR3 contains 12 residues. CDR1 is SQVTM and CDR2 is ANQGSEA in the germline V gene. The CDR3 reads CSGSGQGYGYTF. Here the CDR3 DNA reads TGCAGCGGTTCCGGACAGGGGTATGGCTACACCTTC. The entire variable domain, with the rest obtained from reference TRBV29-1 and TRBJ1-2, is as follows: SAVISQKPSRDICQRGTSLTIQCQVDSQVTMMFWYRQQPGQSLTLIATANQGSEATYESGFVIDKFPISRPNLTFSTLTVSNMSPEDSSIYLCSGSGQGYGYTFGSGTRLTVV.

This chain links TRBV5-1 with TRBJ2-7, with D perhaps matching TRBD1 or TRBD2 (6 bases each). This CDR3 comprises 15 residues. V shed 7 bases and J shed 1 base, with 18 bases lying between them. CDR1 SGHRS and CDR2 YFSETQ come from the germline V gene. The CDR3 DNA reads as TGCGCCAGCTTAGGAACGAGGGGGGAGTCCTACGAGCAGTACTTC. As protein: CASLGTRGESYEQYF.

The rearrangement links TRBV12-3 or TRBV12-4 to TRBJ2-3; 9 bases map to TRBD2. This CDR3 has 13 residues. The V gene end was trimmed by 6 bases and the J gene end by 8 bases; junction bases not matched to a gene: 6. CDR3 region: CASSPGLAFTQYF. CDR3 in DNA: TGTGCCAGCAGCCCGGGACTAGCTTTTACGCAGTATTTT.

This clonotype has only one observation. The chain combines TRBV30 with TRBJ2-3; 9 nucleotides align to TRBD2. Germline V gene data show CDR1 as GTSNPN and CDR2 as SVGIG (reference sequence). Germline trimming cut 3 bases from V and 1 base from J; bases unmatched to any gene: 11. This CDR3 has 17 residues. The DNA for the CDR3 is TGTGCCTGGAGAAAGGGGCTAGCGGGGATACGCACAGATACGCAGTATTTT. This codes for CAWRKGLAGIRTDTQYF. The variable domain in full, with the rest retrieved from reference TRBV30 and TRBJ2-3, is SQTIHQWPATLVQPVGSPLSLECTVEGTSNPNLYWYRQAAGRGLQLLFYSVGIGQISSEVPQNLSASRPQDRQFILSSKKLLLSDSGFYLCAWRKGLAGIRTDTQYFGPGTRLTVL.

V usage is TRBV4-1 and J usage is TRBJ1-3; TRBD1 matches 9 bases. Germline CDR1 reads MGHRA; CDR2 reads YSYEKL. Trimming removed 2 bases from V and 4 bases from J; junction bases left unmatched: 3. The CDR3 has 15 residues. The CDR3 reads CASSQPGTGGNTIYF. For the CDR3, the DNA is TGCGCCAGCAGCCAACCCGGGACAGGGGGAAACACCATATATTTT.

This clonotype turned up a few times. The chain employs TRBV19 and TRBJ2-1; no reliable D call. Trimming removed 2 bases at V and 2 bases at J, with 13 bases between. Germline assignment: CDR1 LNHDA and CDR2 SQIVND (reference sequence). CDR3 length equals 16 residues. The chain's CDR3 is CASSITSRVPYNEQFF. The CDR3 coding sequence is TGTGCCAGTAGTATAACTTCTAGGGTCCCCTACAATGAGCAGTTCTTC.

This clonotype was seen only a few times. J is TRBJ2-3 and V is TRBV18; D may be TRBD2 (5 bases). Per the germline V gene, CDR1 is KGHSH and CDR2 is LQKENI. The CDR3 consists of 15 residues. Trimming pared 2 bases from V and 1 base from J, leaving 10 bases between. CDR3 amino acids: CASSPLASRTDTQYF. The CDR3 bases are TGTGCCAGCTCACCATTAGCTAGCCGCACAGATACGCAGTATTTT.

The gene calls are TRBV27 and TRBJ1-4; 10 bases are shared with TRBD1. The V and J ends lost 5 bases and 0 bases, in that order; junction bases with no gene match: 6. CDR3 length: 17 amino acids. Germline CDR1 MNHEY, CDR2 SMNVEV (reference sequence). The CDR3 here is CASSPRDRGTTNEKLFF. The CDR3 DNA reads as TGTGCCAGCAGTCCGCGGGACAGGGGCACAACTAATGAAAAACTGTTTTTT. The variable domain in full, with the rest retrieved from reference TRBV27 and TRBJ1-4, is EAQVTQNPRYLITVTGKKLTVTCSQNMNHEYMSWYRQDPGLGLRQIYYSMNVEVTDKGDVPEGYKVSRKEKRNFPLILESPSPNQTSLYFCASSPRDRGTTNEKLFFGSGTQLSVL.

This clonotype was observed a handful of times. The rearrangement uses TRBV28 and TRBJ2-7, with 10 nucleotides matching TRBD2. Germline values: CDR1 MDHEN, CDR2 SYDVKM. CDR3 size: 15 residues. V lost 4 bases, J lost 5 bases, and 8 bases stayed unmatched. The CDR3 nucleotides are TGTGCCAGCAGTTCCCGGGCTAGCGGGAGCCACGAGCAGTACTTC. Its translation: CASSSRASGSHEQYF. The full variable domain, its missing parts supplied by reference TRBV28 and TRBJ2-7, is DVKVTQSSRYLVKRTGEKVFLECVQDMDHENMFWYRQDPGLGLRLIYFSYDVKMKEKGDIPEGYSVSREKKERFSLILESASTNQTSMYLCASSSRASGSHEQYFGPGTRLTVT.

This clonotype was detected ten times or more. J is TRBJ2-1 and V is TRBV30, with TRBD2 identical over 10 bases. The CDR3 consists of 14 residues. CDR1 is GTSNPN and CDR2 is SVGIG in the germline V gene (reference sequence). As DNA, the CDR3 is TGTGCTTTTCATAAATTAGCGGGGGGACTTGAGCAGTTCTTC. Its protein is CAFHKLAGGLEQFF.

The V and J genes are TRBV20-1 and TRBJ1-6; 7 bases are shared with TRBD1. The V segment lost 5 bases and the J segment 5 bases; nucleotides outside the gene matches: 6. Germline V lookup: CDR1 DFQATT, CDR2 SNEGSKA (reference sequence). This CDR3 region has 14 residues. The CDR3 bases are TGCAGTGCTTACTTGACAGGGAATAATTCACCCCTCCACTTT. It is translated as CSAYLTGNNSPLHF.

The V and J genes are TRBV3-1 and TRBJ2-1; 9 nucleotides agree with TRBD1. Unmatched junction bases numbered 11, after V lost 4 bases and J lost 13 bases. Germline CDR1 and CDR2: LGHDT and YNNKEL (reference sequence). The CDR3 has 14 amino acids. The CDR3 coding sequence is TGTGCCAGCAGCCGAGACGACAGGGGGTTCCTTCAGTTCTTC. It translates to CASSRDDRGFLQFF.

In its sample, this clonotype was seen many times. The chain is built from TRBV9 and TRBJ2-1; the match to TRBD2 covers 7 bases. V trimming: 0 bases; J trimming: 6 bases; junction bases outside the gene matches: 6. Germline-derived CDR1 and CDR2 are SGDLS and YYNGEE. CDR3 length: 15 amino acids. The CDR3 nucleotides read TGTGCCAGCAGCGTAGAGACAGCGGGGTCCAATGAGCAGTTCTTC. Translation: CASSVETAGSNEQFF.

This clonotype was detected only a few times. The CDR3 DNA sequence: TGCAGCGTTGACCATCAATCGGGGTACAATGAGCAGTTCTTC. Protein product: CSVDHQSGYNEQFF. The genes are TRBV29-1 and TRBJ2-1; D perhaps matches TRBD2 (5 bases). The CDR3 is 14 amino acids. With 3 bases removed from V and 4 bases from J, the gap between germline ends came to 13 bases. Germline assignment: CDR1 SQVTM and CDR2 ANQGSEA.

There are many counts of this clonotype. The J gene is TRBJ1-1, the V gene TRBV3-1; 7 bases align to TRBD1. Unmatched junction bases numbered 9, after V lost 4 bases and J lost 10 bases. This CDR3 region has 13 residues. Germline assignment: CDR1 LGHDT and CDR2 YNNKEL (reference sequence). In nucleotides, the CDR3 is TGTGCCAGCAGCCGGCAGGGGGGTACGTCAGCTTTCTTT. It translates to CASSRQGGTSAFF.

The V and J genes are TRBV29-1 and TRBJ1-2; D is unresolved. Germline V gene sequence: CDR1 SQVTM, CDR2 ANQGSEA. CDR3 length: 11 amino acids. The V end lost 4 bases, the J end lost 3 bases, and 6 bases lay between the germline ends. DNA for the CDR3: TGCAGCGTTGTCGATTACTATGGCTACACCTTC. It specifies CSVVDYYGYTF.

V gene TRBV29-1 combines with J gene TRBJ1-1; 10 bases fit TRBD1. The CDR3 runs 13 residues. Germline trimming cut 7 bases from V and 4 bases from J; bases unmatched to any gene: 6. From germline, CDR1 is SQVTM and CDR2 ANQGSEA. DNA of the CDR3: TGCAGCGCAGGGACAGGGGCCGGCACTGAAGCTTTCTTT. This encodes CSAGTGAGTEAFF.

In this sample, this clonotype turned up many times. The CDR3 DNA follows: TGCAGTGCTAGGCATCCGGGACTAGCTCGAGAGCAGTACTTC. Amino acids: CSARHPGLAREQYF. The V call is TRBV20-1, the J call TRBJ2-7; TRBD2 matches 9 bases. J gave up 7 bases and V 3 bases, and 10 bases lay outside the gene matches. Germline CDR1 is DFQATT and CDR2 is SNEGSKA (reference sequence). This CDR3 spans 14 amino acids.